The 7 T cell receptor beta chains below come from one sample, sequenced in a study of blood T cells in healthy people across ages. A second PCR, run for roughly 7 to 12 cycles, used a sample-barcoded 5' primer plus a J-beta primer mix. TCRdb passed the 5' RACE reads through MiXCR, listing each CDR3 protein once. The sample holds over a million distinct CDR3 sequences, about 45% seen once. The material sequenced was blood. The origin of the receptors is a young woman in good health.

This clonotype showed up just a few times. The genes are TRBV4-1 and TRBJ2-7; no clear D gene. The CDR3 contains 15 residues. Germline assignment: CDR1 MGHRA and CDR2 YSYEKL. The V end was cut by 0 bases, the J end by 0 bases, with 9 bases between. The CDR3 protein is CASSQDRSVSYEQYF. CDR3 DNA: TGCGCCAGCAGCCAAGATCGGTCGGTCTCCTACGAGCAGTACTTC.

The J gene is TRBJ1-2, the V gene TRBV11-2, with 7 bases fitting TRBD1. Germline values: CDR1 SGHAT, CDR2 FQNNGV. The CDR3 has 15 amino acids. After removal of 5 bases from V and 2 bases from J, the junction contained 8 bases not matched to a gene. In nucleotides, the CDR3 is TGTGCCAGCAGCCCTTGGCGGGGACAGAACTATGGCTACACCTTC. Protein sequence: CASSPWRGQNYGYTF. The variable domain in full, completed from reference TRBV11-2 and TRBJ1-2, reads EAGVAQSPRYKIIEKRQSVAFWCNPISGHATLYWYQQILGQGPKLLIQFQNNGVVDDSQLPKDRFSAERLKGVDSTLKIQPAKLEDSAVYLCASSPWRGQNYGYTFGSGTRLTVV.

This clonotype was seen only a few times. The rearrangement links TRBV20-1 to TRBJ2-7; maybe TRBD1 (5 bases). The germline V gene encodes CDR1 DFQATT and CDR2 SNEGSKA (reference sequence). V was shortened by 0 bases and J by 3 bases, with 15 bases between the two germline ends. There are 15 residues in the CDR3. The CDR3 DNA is TGCAGTGCTAGAGATCAGGGTCGAGAATACTACGAGCAGTACTTC. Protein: CSARDQGREYYEQYF.

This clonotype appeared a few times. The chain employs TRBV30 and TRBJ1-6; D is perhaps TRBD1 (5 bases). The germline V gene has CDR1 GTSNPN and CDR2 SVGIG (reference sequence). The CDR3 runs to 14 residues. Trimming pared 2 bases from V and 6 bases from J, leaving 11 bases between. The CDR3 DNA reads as TGTGCCTGGAGTTCCGGGACGGTTAATTCACCCCTCCACTTT. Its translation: CAWSSGTVNSPLHF.

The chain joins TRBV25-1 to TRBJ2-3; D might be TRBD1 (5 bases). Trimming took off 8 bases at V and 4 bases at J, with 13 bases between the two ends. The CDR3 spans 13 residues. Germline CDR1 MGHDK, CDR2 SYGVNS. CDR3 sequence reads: CASGAGDPDTQYF. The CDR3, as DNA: TGTGCCAGCGGGGCAGGAGATCCAGATACGCAGTATTTT.

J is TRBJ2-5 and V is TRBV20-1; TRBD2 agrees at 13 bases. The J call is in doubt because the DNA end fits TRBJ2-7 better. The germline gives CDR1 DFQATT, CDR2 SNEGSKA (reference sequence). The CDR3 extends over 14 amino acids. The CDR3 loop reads CSAQQLAGGYEQYF. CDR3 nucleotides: TGCAGTGCCCAGCAACTAGCGGGAGGGTACGAGCAGTACTTC.

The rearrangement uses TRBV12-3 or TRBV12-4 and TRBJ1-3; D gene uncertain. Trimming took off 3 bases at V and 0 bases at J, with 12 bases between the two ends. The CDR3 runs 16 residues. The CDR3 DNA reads TGTGCCAGCAGTTTGCGACCCCTGCTCTCTGGAAACACCATATATTTT. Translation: CASSLRPLLSGNTIYF.